This T cell receptor (beta chain) emerged from a study of graft-versus-host responses after intestinal transplantation. Some clones are missing from TCRdb's copy, which holds only in-frame ones; the method was immunoSEQ multiplex PCR. Of about 90,000 clones in the sample, more than 90% were seen once. Remarks on this clone: The target antigen is unknown.

The source is a human donor who received an intestinal transplant. The starting material was unstimulated CD4+ T cells sorted from spleen or lymph node cells, obtained before intestinal transplant.

The CDR3 DNA reads TGTGCCAGCAGTGAGATCAGGGGTGCAAACGAGCAGTACTTC. This codes for CASSEIRGANEQYF. The V gene is TRBV6-1, the J gene TRBJ2-7; TRBD1 might be the D (6 bases). CDR1 and CDR2 from the germline V gene are MNHNS and SASEGT. The CDR3 covers 14 residues. V was clipped by 3 bases and J by 5 bases, with 14 bases between them.